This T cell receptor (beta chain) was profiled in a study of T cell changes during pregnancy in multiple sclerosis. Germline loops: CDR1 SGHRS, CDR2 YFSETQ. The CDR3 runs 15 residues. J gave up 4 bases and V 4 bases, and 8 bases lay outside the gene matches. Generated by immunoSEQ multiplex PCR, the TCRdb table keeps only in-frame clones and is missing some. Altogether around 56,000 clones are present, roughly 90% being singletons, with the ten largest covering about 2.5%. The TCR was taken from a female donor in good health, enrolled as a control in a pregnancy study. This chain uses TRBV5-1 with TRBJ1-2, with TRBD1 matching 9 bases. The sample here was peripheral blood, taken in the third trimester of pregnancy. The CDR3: CASSTTGGIVYGYTF. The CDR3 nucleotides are TGCGCCAGCAGCACGACAGGGGGAATCGTCTATGGCTACACCTTC.